These T cell receptor beta chains were read from a single sample in a study of cytomegalovirus exposure and HLA in healthy donors. TCRdb keeps only in-frame clones here, not all; method: immunoSEQ multiplex PCR. The sample lists about 120,000 clones; about 85% were seen once. Sequenced sample: PBMCs. Source of these receptors: a man in his fifties in good health and CMV-seronegative. Each CDR3 is given with its conserved first and last residue. Fields, in order: J gene, D gene, clone size, V gene, CDR3 protein, CDR3 DNA. D genes are given only for firm matches. Not every row has a clone size; where given, it reads once, few, many or a size class.

TRBJ1-1 - few TRBV19 CASSSTVNTEAFF TGTGCCAGTAGTTCGACAGTGAACACTGAAGCTTTCTTT
TRBJ1-1 - - TRBV29-1 CSVDQGQTEAFF TGCAGCGTCGACCAGGGGCAAACTGAAGCTTTCTTT
TRBJ1-5 - - TRBV23-1 CASSQSRVSSNQPQHF TGCGCCAGCAGTCAATCGAGGGTTTCGAGCAATCAGCCCCAGCATTTT
TRBJ1-1 TRBD1 - TRBV27 CASSYRTGSTEAFF TGTGCCAGCAGTTACCGGACAGGGAGCACTGAAGCTTTCTTT
TRBJ1-1 - - TRBV9 CASSESLDRDTEAFF TGTGCCAGCAGCGAGAGCTTGGATCGGGACACTGAAGCTTTCTTT
TRBJ2-5 TRBD2 - TRBV7-8 CASSLVAGGFQETQYF TGTGCCAGCAGCTTAGTAGCGGGAGGGTTCCAAGAGACCCAGTACTTC
TRBJ2-3 TRBD1 - TRBV11-1 CASSPDRGGPDTQYF TGTGCCAGCAGCCCCGACAGGGGGGGTCCAGATACGCAGTATTTT
TRBJ2-3 TRBD1 - TRBV28 CASSPGQVLQDTQYF TGTGCCAGCAGTCCGGGACAGGTACTCCAAGATACGCAGTATTTT
TRBJ2-3 - - TRBV7-2 CASSPPGVDTQYF TGTGCCAGCAGCCCGCCCGGGGTCGATACGCAGTATTTT
TRBJ1-5 - - TRBV19 CASNTQGEGTQPQHF TGTGCCAGTAATACACAGGGAGAGGGAACTCAGCCCCAGCATTTT
TRBJ1-2 TRBD1 - TRBV6-5 CASIRGTGDGYTF TGTGCCAGCATCCGCGGGACAGGGGATGGCTACACCTTC
TRBJ2-7 TRBD2 - TRBV27 CASSLSGGVERREQYF TGTGCCAGCAGTTTATCGGGGGGGGTCGAACGGAGGGAGCAGTACTTC
TRBJ2-2 - - TRBV2 CASSERTANTGELFF TGTGCCAGCAGTGAAAGAACGGCGAACACCGGGGAGCTGTTTTTT
TRBJ2-5 - - TRBV29-1 CSVVLLETQYF TGCAGCGTTGTATTGTTGGAGACCCAGTACTTC
TRBJ2-3 - few TRBV27 CASKGGTHTQYF TGTGCCAGCAAGGGGGGGACACATACGCAGTATTTT
TRBJ2-2 TRBD1 - TRBV11-3 CASSPKKGDRATGELFF TGTGCCAGCAGCCCAAAAAAGGGGGACAGGGCCACCGGGGAGCTGTTTTTT
TRBJ1-2 - - TRBV4-1 CASSPQLDSYGYPF TGCGCCAGCAGCCCTCAATTAGACAGCTATGGCTACCCCTTC
TRBJ1-5 - - TRBV2 CASSEGGVRGRAQHF TGTGCCAGCAGTGAAGGGGGGGTGAGAGGGAGGGCCCAGCATTTT
TRBJ1-2 - few TRBV6-6 CASRPPRDYHGYTF TGTGCCAGCAGACCTCCCCGGGATTATCATGGCTACACCTTC
TRBJ2-7 - few TRBV6-1 CASSQRQRKSYEQYF TGTGCCAGCAGTCAGAGACAGCGCAAATCCTACGAGCAGTACTTC
TRBJ1-2 - - TRBV5-8 CASSSRLVGYTF TGTGCCAGCAGCTCCCGTTTAGTTGGCTACACCTTC
TRBJ2-7 - - TRBV13 CASSLGYWSTAYEQYF TGTGCCAGCAGCTTAGGCTACTGGAGCACCGCCTACGAGCAGTACTTC
TRBJ2-1 TRBD1 - TRBV5-1 CASSPRDSSYNEQFF TGCGCCAGCAGCCCAAGGGACAGCTCCTACAATGAGCAGTTCTTC
TRBJ1-1 - once TRBV28 CASSEIREDTEAFF TGTGCCAGCAGTGAAATCAGGGAAGACACTGAAGCTTTCTTT
TRBJ2-3 TRBD2 - TRBV7-2 CASSFGLAGGEDTQYF TGTGCCAGCAGCTTCGGACTAGCGGGAGGGGAGGATACGCAGTATTTT
TRBJ2-7 - - TRBV4-1 CASSQRGRGPVQYF TGCGCCAGCAGCCAAAGGGGGCGGGGACCTGTGCAGTACTTC
TRBJ2-3 TRBD2 - TRBV4-3 CASSHATSGSTDTQYF TGCGCCAGCAGCCATGCGACTAGCGGAAGCACAGATACGCAGTATTTT
TRBJ2-6 - few TRBV28 CASRQGGTANSGANVLTF TGTGCCAGCAGACAAGGGGGGACAGCCAACTCTGGGGCCAACGTCCTGACTTTC
TRBJ1-1 - - TRBV6-5 CASCRGDTEAFF TGTGCCTCCTGTAGGGGCGACACTGAAGCTTTCTTT
TRBJ2-2 - - TRBV7-2 CASSLARQFELFF TGTGCCAGCAGCTTAGCACGTCAGTTTGAGCTGTTTTTT
TRBJ2-7 TRBD2 - TRBV7-2 CASGPSGAREQYF TGTGCCAGCGGTCCTAGCGGAGCGAGGGAGCAGTACTTC
TRBJ2-1 - - TRBV28 CASSFLRLGRNEQFF TGTGCCAGCAGTTTTCTGAGACTGGGGCGGAATGAGCAGTTCTTC